The 14 T cell receptor beta chains in this list originate from one sample, sequenced in a study of TIL therapy for anti-PD-1-resistant metastatic lung cancer. This was the immunoSEQ v3 assay. Using immunoSEQ multiplex PCR, the repertoire was profiled, and TCRdb retains in-frame clones only, with some absent. The sample has tens of thousands of clones; 73% are singletons. Time point specified: pre-treatment sample, taken before nivolumab and TIL therapy. Here the sequenced sample was blood, taken at baseline. The receptors derive from a person between 25 and 80 years old with non-small cell lung cancer.

The rearrangement links TRBV5-1 to TRBJ1-3, with 8 bases that match TRBD1. This CDR3 has 16 amino acids. Germline assignment: CDR1 SGHRS and CDR2 YFSETQ. The trim removed 1 base at V and 0 bases at J, leaving 3 bases unmatched. The chain's CDR3 is CASSLTGQGSGNTIYF. The CDR3 nucleotides are TGCGCCAGCAGCTTGACCGGACAGGGCTCTGGAAACACCATATATTTT.

The J gene is TRBJ2-5, the V gene TRBV4-3; 8 bases match TRBD1. With 3 bases clipped from V and 2 bases from J, the junction kept 5 bases outside the gene matches. The germline V gene encodes CDR1 LGHNA and CDR2 YSLEER. The CDR3 consists of 15 residues. Here the CDR3 reads CASSQGTGKQETQYF. As DNA, the CDR3 is TGCGCCAGCAGCCAGGGGACAGGAAAGCAAGAGACCCAGTACTTC.

The genes are TRBV6-1 and TRBJ2-1; TRBD2 matches at 11 bases. The junction had 7 bases not matched to a gene; V was cut back by 8 bases and J by 10 bases. Germline lookup yields CDR1 MNHNS and CDR2 SASEGT. The CDR3 is 13 amino acids. The CDR3 sequence: CASPTSGVGEQFF. DNA of the CDR3: TGTGCCAGCCCGACTAGCGGGGTCGGCGAGCAGTTCTTC.

V usage is TRBV14 and J usage is TRBJ1-3, with a tentative D call TRBD1 (5 bases). The germline V gene has CDR1 SGHDN and CDR2 FVKESK. CDR3 length: 15 residues. Between the trimmed V and J ends, which lost 7 bases and 8 bases, there was a span of 21 bases. The CDR3 nucleotides are TGTGCCAGCACCCCCGGCGGGGGAAGCTTGGACACCATATATTTT. Its translation is CASTPGGGSLDTIYF.

This rearrangement joins TRBV19 to TRBJ1-2; no definite D call. Trimming removed 3 bases from V and 2 bases from J, with 7 bases in between. The CDR3 consists of 13 residues. The V gene's germline CDR1 is LNHDA and CDR2 SQIVND (reference sequence). CDR3 sequence: CASSMAGNYGYTF. For the CDR3, the DNA is TGTGCCAGTAGTATGGCAGGCAACTATGGCTACACCTTC.

The chain is built from TRBV27 and TRBJ2-7; D call uncertain. This CDR3 is built from 14 residues. V lost 3 bases to trimming and J lost 4 bases, with 13 bases between them. Per the germline V gene, CDR1 is MNHEY and CDR2 is SMNVEV (reference sequence). Here the CDR3 DNA reads TGTGCCAGCAGTTTCAGTATGCAGTCTTACGAGCAGTACTTC. Amino acids: CASSFSMQSYEQYF.

The chain combines TRBV7-9 with TRBJ2-7; 12 nucleotides line up with TRBD1. With V trimmed by 5 bases and J by 7 bases, 9 bases remained unmatched. This CDR3 spans 15 amino acids. CDR1 is SEHNR, CDR2 FQNEAQ, per germline (reference sequence). The CDR3 DNA reads TGTGCCAGCAGCCGCGGTCGGGACAGGGGGCAAGAGCAGTACTTC. It specifies CASSRGRDRGQEQYF.

This rearrangement joins TRBV29-1 to TRBJ2-3; the D is unclear. The V and J ends lost 5 bases and 6 bases respectively, with 9 bases between them. The CDR3 is 11 residues long. The germline gives CDR1 SQVTM, CDR2 ANQGSEA. The CDR3: CSVFVGDTQYF. The CDR3 DNA reads as TGCAGCGTTTTTGTGGGGGATACGCAGTATTTT.

A few counts support this clone. The chain joins TRBV15 to TRBJ1-1; perhaps TRBD1 as D (5 bases). Germline-derived CDR1 and CDR2 are LNHNV and YYDKDF (reference sequence). Trimming removed 0 bases at V and 3 bases at J, with 14 bases between. The CDR3 runs 16 residues. The CDR3 region is CATSRDPLTAYTEAFF. The CDR3 region has the DNA TGTGCCACCAGCAGAGATCCCTTGACAGCGTACACTGAAGCTTTCTTT.

The gene calls are TRBV5-1 and TRBJ2-5; 9 bases fit TRBD2. Germline-derived CDR1 and CDR2 are SGHRS and YFSETQ. After removal of 1 base from V and 5 bases from J, the junction contained 9 bases not matched to a gene. The CDR3 has 16 amino acids. The CDR3 DNA follows: TGCGCCAGCAGCTTGTCGGCTAGCGGGATCGGCGAGACCCAGTACTTC. It codes for CASSLSASGIGETQYF.

This chain uses TRBV29-1 with TRBJ1-1; tentatively, D is TRBD1 (5 bases). Trimming pared 2 bases from V and 4 bases from J, leaving 11 bases between. The CDR3 consists of 13 residues. The germline gives CDR1 SQVTM, CDR2 ANQGSEA. DNA for the CDR3: TGCAGCGTTGAAAAGGGGCAAGGCACTGAAGCTTTCTTT. Protein: CSVEKGQGTEAFF.

This clone was counted only a few times. The chain couples TRBV14 to TRBJ1-2; D is uncertain. V shed 1 base and J shed 4 bases, with 7 bases lying between them. The CDR3 is made up of 13 amino acids. Germline loops: CDR1 SGHDN, CDR2 FVKESK. The CDR3 bases are TGTGCCAGCAGCCAAGTCGGAACCTATGGCTACACCTTC. It codes for CASSQVGTYGYTF.

V gene TRBV27 combines with J gene TRBJ2-5, with D possibly matching TRBD2 (6 bases). The CDR3 extends over 15 amino acids. Trimming cost V 8 bases and J 5 bases, with 21 bases left between them. In germline, CDR1 is MNHEY, CDR2 SMNVEV (reference sequence). The CDR3 protein is CASRRTPLGRETQYF. CDR3 DNA sequence: TGTGCCAGCCGTCGGACTCCCCTAGGGAGGGAGACCCAGTACTTC.

The chain is built from TRBV5-8 and TRBJ1-1; D remains ambiguous. In germline, CDR1 is SGHTS, CDR2 YDEGEE. V lost 4 bases to trimming and J lost 8 bases, with 12 bases between them. The CDR3 covers 12 residues. CDR3 sequence: CASSRLDLEAFF. The CDR3 DNA sequence: TGTGCCAGCAGCAGATTGGATTTGGAAGCTTTCTTT. Filled out from reference TRBV5-8 and TRBJ1-1, the complete variable domain reads EAGVTQSPTHLIKTRGQQATLRCSPISGHTSVYWYQQALGLGLQFLLWYDEGEERNRGNFPPRFSGRQFPNYSSELNVNALELEDSALYLCASSRLDLEAFFGQGTRLTVV.